The rows below give T cell receptor beta chains drawn from one sample of a study of blood T cell repertoires in COVID-19. The table came from immunoSEQ multiplex PCR; TCRdb's copy has only in-frame clones and leaves some out. The table lists approximately 60,000 clones, roughly 76% of them singletons, with approximately 20% in the top ten. The specimen was peripheral blood. These receptor sequences come from a man aged 50-59 years with active or convalescent COVID-19. The CDR3 runs from the conserved cysteine through the conserved F or W. Each record gives: V gene, D gene, clone size, J gene, CDR3 DNA, CDR3 protein. D genes are given only for firm matches. Only some rows state a clone size, as once, few, many or a class for expanded clones.

TRBV7-9	TRBD1	.	TRBJ1-3	TGTGCCAGCAGCCCAGGGACAGAGAAGAAATATTTT	CASSPGTEKKYF
TRBV30	TRBD2	.	TRBJ2-3	TGTGCCTGGAGTGTGGGGGGGGATACAGATACGCAGTATTTT	CAWSVGGDTDTQYF
TRBV5-1	.	.	TRBJ1-3	TGCGCCAGCAGCTTGGCCGGGGGCTCTGGAAACACCATATATTTT	CASSLAGGSGNTIYF
TRBV27	.	.	TRBJ1-2	TGTGCCAGCAGTTTGGTGGGTCAGGGTGCCCTTTCCTATGGCTACACCTTC	CASSLVGQGALSYGYTF
TRBV7-2	TRBD1	.	TRBJ1-1	TGTGCCAGCAGGGATGGGACAGGGACTCAATACACTGAAGCTTTCTTT	CASRDGTGTQYTEAFF
TRBV12-3/TRBV12-4	.	.	TRBJ1-2	TGTGCCGCAGCCCAGGGGTCGGGTGGCTACACCTTC	CAAAQGSGGYTF
TRBV7-2	.	.	TRBJ2-7	TGTGCCAGCAGCTTAGTCGCTAGTCCCGACGAGCAGTACTTC	CASSLVASPDEQYF
TRBV7-6	TRBD1	.	TRBJ2-2	TGTGCCAGCAGCATGACAGGGGGCGCGCTCACCGGGGAGCTGTTTTTT	CASSMTGGALTGELFF
TRBV7-9	.	.	TRBJ2-3	TGTGCCAGCAGCCCGAGCACTTCTAGGGGTACGCAGTATTTT	CASSPSTSRGTQYF
TRBV11-2	.	.	TRBJ2-7	TGTGCCAGCAGCTTAGTGCGTAACGAGCAGTACTTC	CASSLVRNEQYF
TRBV7-8	TRBD1	few	TRBJ1-1	TGTGCCAGCAGCCAAGACAGGGGTACTGAAGCTTTCTTT	CASSQDRGTEAFF
TRBV29-1	.	.	TRBJ2-3	TGCAGCGCCCAATCGGAGGGAAATCGGTATTTT	CSAQSEGNRYF
TRBV6-5	TRBD1	once	TRBJ1-2	TGTGCCAGCAATCGTGGACAGGGTGAGGGCTACACCTTC	CASNRGQGEGYTF
TRBV6-5	.	.	TRBJ1-1	TGTGCCAGCGCCCGCGGCTACGGCACTGAAGCTTTCTTT	CASARGYGTEAFF
TRBV4-2	.	.	TRBJ1-1	TGTGCCAGCAGCCAAGATATACTCGTCACTGAAGCTTTCTTT	CASSQDILVTEAFF
TRBV2	TRBD1	.	TRBJ1-5	TGTGCCTGTGCGCAGGGGGATGGTCAGCCCCAGCATTTT	CACAQGDGQPQHF
TRBV19	.	.	TRBJ1-4	TGTGCCAGTAGTGCCCGTAGAGAAGTTAATGAAAAACTGTTTTTT	CASSARREVNEKLFF
TRBV11-2	TRBD2	.	TRBJ2-2	TGTGCCAGCAGCTCTGGACTAGCGGGTTTCACCGGGGAGCTGTTTTTT	CASSSGLAGFTGELFF
TRBV11-1	.	.	TRBJ1-2	TGTGCCAGCAGCTTAAGCGTGGGGGCACAAAACTATGGCTACACCTTC	CASSLSVGAQNYGYTF
TRBV27	.	.	TRBJ1-2	TGTGCCAGCAGTTTTAGGGGATCCTATGGCTACACCTTC	CASSFRGSYGYTF
TRBV12-3/TRBV12-4	TRBD2	.	TRBJ2-1	TGTGCCAGCAGTTCCCTAGCGGGGACTGAGCAGTTCTTC	CASSSLAGTEQFF
TRBV7-6	.	.	TRBJ2-7	TGTGCCAGCAGCTTGAGAGGGGCAGGGACAATCAACGAGCAGTACTTC	CASSLRGAGTINEQYF
TRBV11-2	TRBD2	.	TRBJ2-7	TGTGCCAGCAGCTTAGTGGGTGGCGGGGGGGTCTCGGACGAGCAGTACTTC	CASSLVGGGGVSDEQYF
TRBV2	TRBD1	.	TRBJ2-7	TGTGCCAGCAGTGGAGGGGGCGGCTACGAGCAGTACTTC	CASSGGGGYEQYF
TRBV25-1	.	.	TRBJ2-7	TGTGCCAGCAGTGACCGGGATTACTACGAGCAGTACTTC	CASSDRDYYEQYF
TRBV7-3	TRBD2	once	TRBJ2-7	TGTGCCAGCAGCTTACAGGGAGGGTTCGAGCAGTACTTC	CASSLQGGFEQYF
TRBV29-1	.	few	TRBJ1-6	TGCAGCGCTTCCAACAGGGAGGGGTCACCCCTCCACTTT	CSASNREGSPLHF
TRBV18	.	.	TRBJ2-2	TGTGCCAGCTCTAGGACTGAGAACACCGGGGAGCTGTTTTTT	CASSRTENTGELFF
TRBV2	TRBD2	.	TRBJ2-2	TGTGCCAGCAGTGCCTTGCGGGAGGCCGGGGAGCTGTTTTTT	CASSALREAGELFF
TRBV4-2	.	.	TRBJ1-3	TGTGCCAGCAGCCAAGAATATACCCGGAGCTCTGGAAACACCATATATTTT	CASSQEYTRSSGNTIYF
TRBV9	.	.	TRBJ1-2	TGTGCCAGCAGCGTAGGGACAGACTATGGCTACACCTTC	CASSVGTDYGYTF
TRBV20-1	TRBD2	once	TRBJ2-1	TGCAGTGCTAGTTCGCCTGGGACTAGCGGGATAGACAATGAGCAGTTCTTC	CSASSPGTSGIDNEQFF
TRBV6-2/TRBV6-3	.	.	TRBJ1-4	TGTGCCAGCAGTTACTCCGGCGGGAGGGGTGAAAAACTGTTTTTT	CASSYSGGRGEKLFF
TRBV7-2	TRBD2	.	TRBJ2-7	TGTGCCAGCAGCTTAGGGGGACTAGGCTACGAGCAGTACTTC	CASSLGGLGYEQYF
TRBV5-1	TRBD1	.	TRBJ1-2	TGCGCCAGCAGCGTGGACAGGGTGAATGGCTACACCTTC	CASSVDRVNGYTF
TRBV19	TRBD1	.	TRBJ1-1	TGTGCCAGTAGTATAATACAGGGGAGCACTGAAGCTTTCTTT	CASSIIQGSTEAFF
TRBV29-1	TRBD2	.	TRBJ2-1	TGCAGCGTGGATACTAGCGGGGTTAACAATGAGCAGTTCTTC	CSVDTSGVNNEQFF
TRBV7-6	.	.	TRBJ1-3	TGTGCCAGCAGCTTAGCGCTGAGGAGCTCTGGAAACACCATATATTTT	CASSLALRSSGNTIYF
TRBV6-5	.	.	TRBJ1-1	TGTGCCAGCAGTTACTCGCGGCAGGGGAACACTGAAGCTTTCTTT	CASSYSRQGNTEAFF
TRBV3-1/TRBV3-2	.	.	TRBJ2-2	TGTGCCAGCAGCCAAGAAAGACAGGGAGGTACCGGGGAGCTGTTTTTT	CASSQERQGGTGELFF
TRBV4-2	TRBD2	many	TRBJ2-5	TGTGCCAGCAGCCCCAGACTAGCGGGGGATCAAGAGACCCAGTACTTC	CASSPRLAGDQETQYF
TRBV29-1	.	.	TRBJ1-1	TGCAGCGTTGAGGACTGGGGAAACACTGAAGCTTTCTTT	CSVEDWGNTEAFF
TRBV5-4	.	.	TRBJ1-1	TGTGCCAGCAGGTGGTTTGGTCTAGGGAACACTGAAGCTTTCTTT	CASRWFGLGNTEAFF
TRBV11-2	TRBD2	.	TRBJ2-5	TGTGCCAGCAGCTTAGCAGCGGGGGGGCAAGAGACCCAGTACTTC	CASSLAAGGQETQYF
TRBV27	TRBD2	.	TRBJ2-1	TGTGCCAGCTCCGCCGGGACTAGCGGGAGTAGGCAGTTCTTC	CASSAGTSGSRQFF
TRBV29-1	.	.	TRBJ1-2	TGCAGCGTTGACAGGGAGGACGGCTACACCTTC	CSVDREDGYTF
TRBV7-3	TRBD2	.	TRBJ2-7	TGTGCCAGCAGCCCTCGGGGGGGGTACGAGCAGTACTTC	CASSPRGGYEQYF
TRBV5-4	.	.	TRBJ2-3	TGTGCCGGCAGCTTGCCGGGGAGGAACACAGATACGCAGTATTTT	CAGSLPGRNTDTQYF
TRBV18	.	.	TRBJ2-1	TGTGCCAGCTCACCGAAGGGGTATGAGCAGTTCTTC	CASSPKGYEQFF
TRBV6-6	TRBD1	.	TRBJ1-5	TGTGCCAGCAGCCAACAGGGGGTGCATCAGCCCCAGCATTTT	CASSQQGVHQPQHF
TRBV7-8	.	.	TRBJ1-4	TGTGCCAGCAGCTTGGTGGGGGCCATTAATGAAAAACTGTTTTTT	CASSLVGAINEKLFF